The T cell receptor (beta chain) described here comes from a study of graft-versus-host responses after intestinal transplantation. Study-level information: Multivisceral, liver-intestinal, or isolated intestinal grafts went to recipients. All recipients got anti-thymocyte globulin induction, then tacrolimus and steroids for approximately 3 years.

The ends lost 3 bases at V and 9 bases at J; junction bases unmatched: 12. Germline CDR1 reads GTSNPN; CDR2 reads SVGIG (reference sequence). This CDR3 has 15 amino acids. Study-wide findings and caveats: Researchers found GvH clones in recipient marrow, and some showed up first in ileum or blood. Individuals who had graft-donor T cell macrochimerism had allografts that showed high graft-versus-host to host-versus-graft clonal ratios.

Note on this clone: Its antigen is undetermined.

TCRdb's table, derived via immunoSEQ multiplex PCR, lists solely in-frame clones and lacks some. The sample has around 110,000 clones; approximately 90% are singletons. This material consisted of unstimulated CD4+ T cells sorted from spleen or lymph node cells, taken before intestinal transplant. This sequence originates from a human donor who received an intestinal transplant. V usage is TRBV30 and J usage is TRBJ2-1; TRBD2 aligns across 9 bases. The CDR3 is CAWRPLSGRGGEQFF. CDR3 DNA sequence: TGTGCCTGGAGGCCACTTAGCGGGAGAGGGGGTGAGCAGTTCTTC.